Following are 25 T cell receptor beta chains from one sample sequenced in a study of T cell responses to AZD1222 COVID-19 vaccine listed by TCRdb under 2021. Reading the label with the study, this specimen's time point is: baseline before first vaccination. The library was produced with the immunoSEQ multiplex PCR assay. Held by TCRdb, this immuneACCESS table contains in-frame sequences only and omits some clones. Under half of the omission traces to an unresolved V gene where checked; the cause of the rest is unknown. The sample table shows 95,000 to 150,000 clones, and approximately 89% are seen once. Of the sample, about 5% is held by the ten largest clones. The sample in question was peripheral blood, obtained on day 0 of AZD1222 vaccination. Source of these receptors: an adult in good health.

The CDR3 coding sequence is TGTGCCAGCAGTGGGACAGGGGCCACTGAAGCTTTCTTT. This encodes CASSGTGATEAFF. The chain combines TRBV11-2 with TRBJ1-1; 10 bases map to TRBD1. The ends lost 6 bases at V and 4 bases at J; junction bases unmatched: 2. There are 13 residues in the CDR3. CDR1 and CDR2 (germline): SGHAT, FQNNGV. Looking up the rest from reference TRBV11-2 and TRBJ1-1 gives the full variable domain: EAGVAQSPRYKIIEKRQSVAFWCNPISGHATLYWYQQILGQGPKLLIQFQNNGVVDDSQLPKDRFSAERLKGVDSTLKIQPAKLEDSAVYLCASSGTGATEAFFGQGTRLTVV.

The V gene is TRBV5-6, the J gene TRBJ1-4; D is unclear. The germline V and J ends were trimmed by 2 bases and 3 bases, with 8 bases remaining between them. Germline V gene lookup returns CDR1 SGHDT and CDR2 YYEEEE. The CDR3 sequence is 14 residues long. The CDR3: CASSFVQANEKLFF. CDR3 nucleotides: TGTGCCAGCAGCTTCGTCCAGGCTAATGAAAAACTGTTTTTT.

The chain is built from TRBV19 and TRBJ2-2; 7 bases are a match to TRBD1. CDR1 and CDR2 (germline): LNHDA, SQIVND (reference sequence). The CDR3 contains 18 residues. Trimming at V came to 3 bases and at J to 3 bases, leaving 13 bases not matched to a gene. The CDR3 loop reads CASSMYPPGQSYTGELFF. Written as DNA, the CDR3 is TGTGCCAGTAGTATGTACCCCCCGGGACAGTCATACACCGGGGAGCTGTTTTTT.

V is TRBV7-3 and J is TRBJ1-1; TRBD1 agrees at 9 bases. CDR1 and CDR2 (germline): SGHTA, FQGTGA. The CDR3 length is 15 residues. The junction had 7 bases not matched to a gene; V was cut back by 8 bases and J by 0 bases. CDR3 sequence reads: CASGQGWVMNTEAFF. The CDR3 nucleotides read TGTGCCAGCGGACAGGGGTGGGTCATGAACACTGAAGCTTTCTTT.

The CDR3 protein is CASSAGTSANEQFF. In DNA, the CDR3 is TGCGCCAGCAGCGCCGGGACTAGCGCCAATGAGCAGTTCTTC. The gene calls are TRBV5-1 and TRBJ2-1, with TRBD2 matching over 10 bases. The V and J ends lost 4 bases and 6 bases, in that order; junction bases with no gene match: 4. The CDR3 covers 14 residues. Per germline, CDR1 SGHRS and CDR2 YFSETQ.

The chain links TRBV5-6 to TRBJ2-5, with D perhaps given as TRBD1 or TRBD2 (5 bases each). Germline CDR1 is SGHDT and CDR2 is YYEEEE. The CDR3 runs to 14 residues. The germline V and J ends were trimmed by 4 bases and 5 bases, with 15 bases remaining between them. The CDR3 DNA follows: TGTGCCAGCAGCCCGGGACCCCTGGAGGAGACCCAGTACTTC. As protein: CASSPGPLEETQYF.

Remarks on this clone: The germline gene is not matched at one end of the junction; a read error may be the cause. The V and J genes are TRBV7-7 and TRBJ2-2; D assignment may be TRBD1 or TRBD2 (7 bases each). Germline V gives CDR1 SSHAT, CDR2 FNYEAQ (reference sequence). This CDR3 is built from 16 residues. CDR3 loop: CASSRRGGLNTGELFF. CDR3 coding DNA: TGTGCTAGCAGTCGCAGGGGGGGATTGAACACCGGGGAGCTGTTTTTT.

Only one count was recorded for this clone. This chain uses TRBV4-1 with TRBJ2-6, with D tentatively TRBD2 (6 bases). The V gene lost 4 bases and the J gene lost 1 base, with 14 bases spanning the gap. The CDR3 is 17 residues long. CDR1 and CDR2 (germline): MGHRA, YSYEKL. In DNA form, the CDR3 reads TGCGCCAGCAGCCGGGGGGACTTGGGGTCTGGGGCCAACGTCCTGACTTTC. Translated: CASSRGDLGSGANVLTF.

The genes are TRBV6-5 and TRBJ2-2, with D hard to call. The CDR3 totals 14 residues. Trimming left V 7 bases short and J 5 bases short, with 14 bases between. CDR1 is MNHEY, CDR2 SVGAGI, per germline. The CDR3 protein is CASIPNGVTGELFF. CDR3 DNA sequence: TGTGCCAGCATTCCAAACGGAGTGACCGGGGAGCTGTTTTTT.

The chain combines TRBV5-6 with TRBJ1-5; perhaps TRBD1 as D (6 bases). The germline V gene encodes CDR1 SGHDT and CDR2 YYEEEE. The germline V and J ends were trimmed by 0 bases and 7 bases, with 14 bases remaining between them. The CDR3 is made up of 15 amino acids. The DNA of the CDR3 is TGTGCCAGCAGCTTGGGGTCAGGGGTAGGCCAGCCCCAGCATTTT. Translation gives CASSLGSGVGQPQHF. The full variable domain, in which reference TRBV5-6 and TRBJ1-5 provide the parts outside the CDR3, is DAGVTQSPTHLIKTRGQQVTLRCSPKSGHDTVSWYQQALGQGPQFIFQYYEEEERQRGNFPDRFSGHQFPNYSSELNVNALLLGDSALYLCASSLGSGVGQPQHFGDGTRLSIL.

J is TRBJ1-2 and V is TRBV18; D is unclear. V was cut by 3 bases and J by 8 bases, with 31 bases left in between. There are 19 residues in the CDR3. In germline, CDR1 is KGHSH, CDR2 LQKENI. CDR3 coding DNA: TGTGCCAGCTCACCCGTAATACCGGGTCCCGATAACCTACCTTCCGGCTACACCTTC. Protein: CASSPVIPGPDNLPSGYTF.

This chain links TRBV6-1 with TRBJ1-2; no firm D call. This CDR3 is 15 amino acids long. CDR1 and CDR2 from the germline V gene are MNHNS and SASEGT. Trimming pared 2 bases from V and 6 bases from J, leaving 16 bases between. The DNA for the CDR3 is TGTGCCAGCAGTGAAATGAGACCCCCTCCCGATGGCTACACCTTC. Amino acids: CASSEMRPPPDGYTF.

This chain links TRBV28 with TRBJ2-1; 15 positions match TRBD2. Germline assignment: CDR1 MDHEN and CDR2 SYDVKM. Losses at the gene ends were 6 bases for V and 9 bases for J; bases not matched to a gene: 6. The CDR3 sequence is 15 residues long. This CDR3 is CASSRTSGRVGEQFF. The CDR3 coding sequence is TGTGCCAGCAGCCGGACTAGCGGGAGGGTCGGTGAGCAGTTCTTC.

The chain joins TRBV7-2 to TRBJ2-7, with unresolved D. The V and J ends lost 1 base and 2 bases respectively, with 9 bases between them. Germline values: CDR1 SGHTA, CDR2 FQGNSA. The CDR3 consists of 14 residues. The CDR3 reads CASSLGPDTYEQYF. CDR3 in DNA: TGTGCCAGCAGCTTAGGCCCAGATACCTACGAGCAGTACTTC.

This clone was recorded once. The V call is TRBV7-9, the J call TRBJ1-1; no clear D. V shed 7 bases and J shed 1 base, with 10 bases lying between them. There are 13 residues in the CDR3. In germline, CDR1 is SEHNR, CDR2 FQNEAQ (reference sequence). The DNA of the CDR3 is TGTGCCAGCATACGGTTTACGAACACTGAAGCTTTCTTT. Encoded protein: CASIRFTNTEAFF. The variable domain in full, completed from reference TRBV7-9 and TRBJ1-1, reads DTGVSQNPRHKITKRGQNVTFRCDPISEHNRLYWYRQTLGQGPEFLTYFQNEAQLEKSRLLSDRFSAERPKGSFSTLEIQRTEQGDSAMYLCASIRFTNTEAFFGQGTRLTVV.

The chain combines TRBV19 with TRBJ1-1, with unresolved D. Germline CDR1 and CDR2: LNHDA and SQIVND (reference sequence). This CDR3 has 14 residues. Trimming took 3 bases from V and 6 from J, leaving 14 bases between them. The CDR3 nucleotides are TGTGCCAGTAGTATCGCGGAGATCATGGCTGAAGCTTTCTTT. Its protein is CASSIAEIMAEAFF.

The CDR3 protein is CASSLAWGVNTEAFF. CDR3 in DNA: TGCGCCAGCAGCTTGGCTTGGGGGGTGAACACTGAAGCTTTCTTT. The chain combines TRBV5-1 with TRBJ1-1, with TRBD1 as a possible D gene (5 bases). Germline V CDR1 and CDR2: SGHRS, YFSETQ. The CDR3 extends over 15 amino acids. V was cut by 0 bases and J by 0 bases, with 9 bases left in between.

The chain carries TRBV3-1 (or the pseudogene TRBV3-2) and TRBJ2-5; 8 bases fit TRBD1. CDR1 is LGHDT, CDR2 YNNKEL, per germline (reference sequence). With 6 bases clipped from V and 5 bases from J, the junction kept 5 bases outside the gene matches. This CDR3 is built from 13 residues. The CDR3 DNA follows: TGTGCCAGCAGTCAGGGGGCTTGGGAGACCCAGTACTTC. This encodes CASSQGAWETQYF.

The chain uses TRBV3-1 (or the pseudogene TRBV3-2) and TRBJ1-4, with unresolved D. The V gene's germline CDR1 is LGHDT and CDR2 YNNKEL (reference sequence). The V and J ends lost 1 base and 0 bases respectively, with 6 bases between them. The CDR3 is 15 residues long. The CDR3 sequence is CASSQAQATNEKLFF. CDR3 nucleotide sequence: TGTGCCAGCAGCCAAGCCCAGGCAACTAATGAAAAACTGTTTTTT.

The chain couples TRBV4-3 to TRBJ2-1; D gene ambiguous. The CDR3 has 17 amino acids. Germline CDR1 LGHNA, CDR2 YSLEER. V was pared by 1 base and J by 0 bases, with 13 bases between. Written as DNA, the CDR3 is TGCGCCAGCAGCCAAGGGACCCCAGGCAACTCCTACAATGAGCAGTTCTTC. It codes for CASSQGTPGNSYNEQFF.

The chain is built from TRBV19 and TRBJ1-1; 11 bases match TRBD1. There are 15 residues in the CDR3. V dropped 5 bases and J dropped 1; count of bases not matched to a gene: 3. The germline gives CDR1 LNHDA, CDR2 SQIVND (reference sequence). CDR3 sequence reads: CASSSGTGGNTEAFF. Written as DNA, the CDR3 is TGTGCCAGTAGTTCCGGGACAGGGGGGAACACTGAAGCTTTCTTT.

This clone came up once. V usage is TRBV5-6 and J usage is TRBJ1-2; D is ambiguous. Trimming removed 6 bases at V and 4 bases at J, with 10 bases between. The CDR3 loop spans 12 amino acids. From germline, CDR1 is SGHDT and CDR2 YYEEEE. CDR3 amino acids: CASTSGTYGYTF. The DNA of the CDR3 is TGTGCCAGCACCTCGGGTACCTATGGCTACACCTTC.

CDR3 nucleotide sequence: TGTGCCTGGGAAATGACAGTGGTCGCTGAAGCTTTCTTT. Its translation is CAWEMTVVAEAFF. The genes are TRBV30 and TRBJ1-1, with a possible D match to TRBD1 (5 bases). The CDR3 sequence is 13 residues long. Per the germline V gene, CDR1 is GTSNPN and CDR2 is SVGIG (reference sequence). V shed 5 bases and J shed 6 bases, with 16 bases lying between them. Complete variable domain (other parts from reference TRBV30 and TRBJ1-1): SQTIHQWPATLVQPVGSPLSLECTVEGTSNPNLYWYRQAAGRGLQLLFYSVGIGQISSEVPQNLSASRPQDRQFILSSKKLLLSDSGFYLCAWEMTVVAEAFFGQGTRLTVV.

The chain carries TRBV3-1 (or the pseudogene TRBV3-2) and TRBJ1-5; perhaps TRBD1 as D (5 bases). The germline V gene has CDR1 LGHDT and CDR2 YNNKEL (reference sequence). The germline V and J ends were trimmed by 4 bases and 4 bases, with 14 bases remaining between them. This CDR3 has 15 amino acids. CDR3 nucleotide sequence: TGTGCCAGCAGCCCATCCTGGGACCGTAATCAGCCCCAGCATTTT. Translation: CASSPSWDRNQPQHF.

The rearrangement uses TRBV19 and TRBJ1-5; the match to TRBD1 covers 7 bases. This CDR3 has 16 residues. After removal of 3 bases from V and 6 bases from J, the junction contained 11 bases not matched to a gene. The germline V gene encodes CDR1 LNHDA and CDR2 SQIVND (reference sequence). The CDR3 bases are TGTGCCAGTAGTATGGAGGGAGGGGGCAGAGGTCAGCCCCAGCATTTT. As protein: CASSMEGGGRGQPQHF.